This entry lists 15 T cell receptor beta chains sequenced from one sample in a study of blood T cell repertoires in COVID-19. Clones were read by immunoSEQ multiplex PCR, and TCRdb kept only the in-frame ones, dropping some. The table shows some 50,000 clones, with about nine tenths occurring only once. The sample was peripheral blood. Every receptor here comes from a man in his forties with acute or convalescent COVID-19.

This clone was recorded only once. The CDR3 nucleotides are TGTGCCAGCAGCCAAGGCCCGGACAAGGACCCCTACAATGAGCAGTTCTTC. As protein: CASSQGPDKDPYNEQFF. This chain joins TRBV14 and TRBJ2-1; D is possibly TRBD1 (5 bases). The CDR3 sequence is 17 residues long. The germline gives CDR1 SGHDN, CDR2 FVKESK. V was pared by 1 base and J by 2 bases, with 15 bases between.

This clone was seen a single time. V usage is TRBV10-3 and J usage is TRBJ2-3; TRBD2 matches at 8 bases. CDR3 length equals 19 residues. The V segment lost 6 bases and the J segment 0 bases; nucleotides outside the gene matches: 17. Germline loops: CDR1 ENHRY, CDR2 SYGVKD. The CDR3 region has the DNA TGTGCCATCAGAGGAGAAGTCGCGGGAGGAAGTGCTAGCACAGATACGCAGTATTTT. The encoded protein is CAIRGEVAGGSASTDTQYF.

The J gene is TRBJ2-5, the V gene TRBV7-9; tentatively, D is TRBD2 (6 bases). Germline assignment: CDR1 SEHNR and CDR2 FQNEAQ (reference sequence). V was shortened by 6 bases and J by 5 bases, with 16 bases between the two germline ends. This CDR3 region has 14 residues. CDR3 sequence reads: CASSSRDSVETQYF. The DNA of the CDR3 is TGTGCCAGCAGTTCTCGGGACTCGGTGGAGACCCAGTACTTC. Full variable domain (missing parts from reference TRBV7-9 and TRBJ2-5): DTGVSQNPRHKITKRGQNVTFRCDPISEHNRLYWYRQTLGQGPEFLTYFQNEAQLEKSRLLSDRFSAERPKGSFSTLEIQRTEQGDSAMYLCASSSRDSVETQYFGPGTRLLVL.

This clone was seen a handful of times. The CDR3 reads CASSSPPGLALPGEQFF. The CDR3 region has the DNA TGTGCCAGCAGCTCGCCGCCGGGACTAGCGCTCCCAGGGGAGCAGTTCTTC. The rearrangement links TRBV13 to TRBJ2-1, with TRBD2 matching over 10 bases. Germline CDR1 PRHDT, CDR2 FYEKMQ (reference sequence). There are 17 residues in the CDR3. Trimming at V came to 4 bases and at J to 10 bases, leaving 16 bases not matched to a gene.

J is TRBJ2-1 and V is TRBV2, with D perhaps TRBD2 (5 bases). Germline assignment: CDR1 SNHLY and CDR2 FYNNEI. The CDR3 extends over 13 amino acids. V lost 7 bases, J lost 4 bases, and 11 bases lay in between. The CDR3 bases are TGTGCCAGCACTGGAGTAGCGTACAATGAGCAGTTCTTC. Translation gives CASTGVAYNEQFF.

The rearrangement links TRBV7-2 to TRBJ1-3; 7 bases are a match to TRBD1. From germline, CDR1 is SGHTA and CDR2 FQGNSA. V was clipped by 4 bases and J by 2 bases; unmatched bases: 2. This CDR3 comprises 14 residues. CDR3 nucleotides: TGTGCCAGCAGCTCGACAGGGACTGGAAACACCATATATTTT. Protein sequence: CASSSTGTGNTIYF.

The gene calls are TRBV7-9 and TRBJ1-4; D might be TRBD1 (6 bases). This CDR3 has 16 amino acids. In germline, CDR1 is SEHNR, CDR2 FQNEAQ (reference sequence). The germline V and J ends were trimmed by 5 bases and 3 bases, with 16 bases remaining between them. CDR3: CASSRTQGLANEKLFF. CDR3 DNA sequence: TGTGCCAGCAGCCGGACGCAGGGGTTGGCTAATGAAAAACTGTTTTTT.

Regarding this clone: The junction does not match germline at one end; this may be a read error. In DNA form, the CDR3 reads TGTGCCAGCAGCGTAGCTCCTACAGGGGGGCTAGACTTC. Translating it yields CASSVAPTGGLDF. The chain carries TRBV9 and TRBJ2-5; 8 positions agree with TRBD1. This CDR3 region has 13 residues. Germline V gives CDR1 SGDLS, CDR2 YYNGEE.

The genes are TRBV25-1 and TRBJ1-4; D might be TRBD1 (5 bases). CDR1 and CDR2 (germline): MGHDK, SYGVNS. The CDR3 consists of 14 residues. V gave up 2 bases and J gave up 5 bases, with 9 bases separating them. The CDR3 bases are TGTGCCAGCAGTGAAGGTCAGGGCAATGAAAAACTGTTTTTT. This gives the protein CASSEGQGNEKLFF.

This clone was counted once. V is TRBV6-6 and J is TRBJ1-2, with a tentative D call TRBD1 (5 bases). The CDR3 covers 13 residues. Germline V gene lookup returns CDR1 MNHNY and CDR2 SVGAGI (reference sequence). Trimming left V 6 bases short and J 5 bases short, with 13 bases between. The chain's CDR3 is CASRGGTEYGYTF. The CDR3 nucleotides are TGTGCCAGCAGAGGAGGGACGGAGTATGGCTACACCTTC.

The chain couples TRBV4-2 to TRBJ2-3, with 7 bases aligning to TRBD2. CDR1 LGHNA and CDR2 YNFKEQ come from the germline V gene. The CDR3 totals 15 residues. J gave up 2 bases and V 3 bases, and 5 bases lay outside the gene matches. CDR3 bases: TGTGCCAGCAGCCAGCCGGGGGGAGCCACAGATACGCAGTATTTT. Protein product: CASSQPGGATDTQYF.

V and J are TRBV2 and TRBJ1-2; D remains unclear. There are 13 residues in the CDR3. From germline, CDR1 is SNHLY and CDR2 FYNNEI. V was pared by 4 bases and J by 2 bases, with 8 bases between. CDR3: CASSVLQNYGYTF. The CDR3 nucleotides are TGTGCCAGCAGTGTTCTACAGAACTATGGCTACACCTTC.

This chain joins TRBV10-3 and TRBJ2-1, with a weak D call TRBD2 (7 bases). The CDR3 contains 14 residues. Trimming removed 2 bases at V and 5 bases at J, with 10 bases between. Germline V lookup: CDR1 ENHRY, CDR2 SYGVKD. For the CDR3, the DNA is TGTGCCATCAGTGAGGGGGGGGCCCACAATGAGCAGTTCTTC. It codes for CAISEGGAHNEQFF.

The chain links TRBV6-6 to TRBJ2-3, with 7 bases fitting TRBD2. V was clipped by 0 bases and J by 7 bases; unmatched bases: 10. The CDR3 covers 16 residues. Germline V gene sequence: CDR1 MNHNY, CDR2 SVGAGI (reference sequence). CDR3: CASSYSNRGGTNTQYF. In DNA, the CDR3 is TGTGCCAGCAGTTACTCTAACCGCGGGGGTACGAATACGCAGTATTTT.

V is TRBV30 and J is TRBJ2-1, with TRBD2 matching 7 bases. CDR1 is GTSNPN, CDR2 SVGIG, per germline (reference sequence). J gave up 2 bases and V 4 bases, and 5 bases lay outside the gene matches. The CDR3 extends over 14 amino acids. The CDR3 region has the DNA TGTGCCTGGAAGTCAAGCGGGGCCTACAATGAGCAGTTCTTC. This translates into CAWKSSGAYNEQFF.